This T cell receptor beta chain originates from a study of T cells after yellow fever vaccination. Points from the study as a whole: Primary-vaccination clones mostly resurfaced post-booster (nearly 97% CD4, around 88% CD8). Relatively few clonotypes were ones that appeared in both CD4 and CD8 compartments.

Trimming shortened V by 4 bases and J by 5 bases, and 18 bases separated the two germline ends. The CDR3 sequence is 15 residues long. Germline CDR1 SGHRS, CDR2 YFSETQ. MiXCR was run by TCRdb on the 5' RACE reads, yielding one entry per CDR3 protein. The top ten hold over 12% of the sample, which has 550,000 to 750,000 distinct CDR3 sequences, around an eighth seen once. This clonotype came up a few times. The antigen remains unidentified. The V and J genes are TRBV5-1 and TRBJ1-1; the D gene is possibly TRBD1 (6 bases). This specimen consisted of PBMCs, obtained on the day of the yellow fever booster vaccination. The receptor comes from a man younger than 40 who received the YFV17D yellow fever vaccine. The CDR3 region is CASSGTGGAVTEAFF. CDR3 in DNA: TGCGCCAGCAGCGGTACCGGGGGGGCGGTTACTGAAGCTTTCTTT.